The rows below give T cell receptor beta chains drawn from one sample of a study of vaccination effects on CD4 cells after COVID-19. Here immunoSEQ multiplex PCR was the method, and the copy in TCRdb shows in-frame clones only, minus some. Here the sample spans tens of thousands of clones, about two thirds being singletons. Their specific antigens are unknown. This sample comprised CD4+ T cells from PBMCs cultured with HCoV-NL63 spike peptides, obtained before COVID-19 vaccination. These receptors came from a human donor who had a prior SARS-CoV-2 infection. Each CDR3 is given with its conserved first and last residue. D genes are given only for firm matches.

v_call	cdr3_length	j_call	d_call	cdr3_aa
TRBV5-6	15	TRBJ1-2	-	CASTPPDRTGYGYTF
TRBV5-4	14	TRBJ2-7	-	CASSPRGGLDEQYF
TRBV5-1	16	TRBJ2-2	-	CASSLLSNSNTGELFF
TRBV3-1/TRBV3-2	13	TRBJ2-1	-	CASSSRDRNEQFF
TRBV30	14	TRBJ1-1	-	CAWIANRDDTEAFF
TRBV11-3	14	TRBJ1-1	-	CASSPGGDVGQAFF
TRBV9	19	TRBJ2-1	TRBD2	CASSVTGLAGAPEGNEQFF
TRBV4-1	16	TRBJ1-3	-	CASSQEGHGPGNTIYF
TRBV2	14	TRBJ2-5	-	CASSSLPGRGTQYF
TRBV3-1/TRBV3-2	13	TRBJ1-2	-	CASSQSGNYGYTF
TRBV2	15	TRBJ2-2	TRBD2	CASSGTSENTGELFF
TRBV6-5	11	TRBJ1-1	-	CASSRQNEAFF
TRBV9	16	TRBJ2-1	-	CASSVLGSLSWTEQFF
TRBV5-1	14	TRBJ1-1	-	CASSLDRPNTEAFF
TRBV9	15	TRBJ2-5	-	CASSVAPQGQETQYF